The clone carrying this T cell receptor (beta chain) came up many times. Its cognate antigen is unknown. The data are from a study of T-cell memory formation after mild COVID-19. Findings and caveats of the study: A subset of responding clones appeared in pre-infection memory, suggesting cross-reactive memory joined.

This CDR3 region has 16 residues. V shed 4 bases and J 5 bases; nucleotides not matched to a gene: 15. Germline values: CDR1 DFQATT, CDR2 SNEGSKA (reference sequence). From 5'RACE with constant-segment primers came TCR alpha and TCR beta cDNA libraries that carried sample barcodes and UMIs. TCRdb called the 5' RACE reads again in MiXCR, with one record for every CDR3 protein. This sample has about 340,000 distinct CDR3 sequences; over 10% occur once, and the top ten carry around a fifth. Sequenced: PBMCs or a T cell subset sorted from them (not recorded which). The chain uses TRBV20-1 and TRBJ2-5; TRBD2 matches 8 bases. This sequence originates from a man aged 18 to 30 who had mild COVID-19 (a few samples of this study predate the infection). Cell type and time point are not known. The CDR3 region is CSATDFRLARMETQYF. The CDR3 DNA reads TGCAGTGCTACTGACTTCCGACTAGCGAGAATGGAGACCCAGTACTTC.